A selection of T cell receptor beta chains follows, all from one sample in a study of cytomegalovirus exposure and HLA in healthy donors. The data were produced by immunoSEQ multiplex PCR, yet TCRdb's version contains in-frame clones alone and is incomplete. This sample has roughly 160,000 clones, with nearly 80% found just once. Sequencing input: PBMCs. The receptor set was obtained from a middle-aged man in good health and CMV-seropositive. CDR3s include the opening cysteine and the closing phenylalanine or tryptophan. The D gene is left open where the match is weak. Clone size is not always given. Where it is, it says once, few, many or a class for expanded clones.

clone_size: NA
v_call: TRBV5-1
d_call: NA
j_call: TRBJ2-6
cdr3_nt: TGCGCCAGCAAAGGGGTAGACTCTGGGGCCAACGTCCTGACTTTC
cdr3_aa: CASKGVDSGANVLTF

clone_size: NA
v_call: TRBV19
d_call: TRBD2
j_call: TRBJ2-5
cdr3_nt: TGTGCCAGTAGTATATGGCTAGCGGGGGGACTAGAGACCCAGTACTTC
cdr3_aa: CASSIWLAGGLETQYF

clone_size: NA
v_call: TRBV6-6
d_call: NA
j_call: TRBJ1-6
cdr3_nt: TGTGCCAGCAGTACGGGATCCTTCGCTTCACCCCTCCACTTT
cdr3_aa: CASSTGSFASPLHF

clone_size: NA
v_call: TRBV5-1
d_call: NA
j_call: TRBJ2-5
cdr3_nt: TGCGCCAGCAGCTTGGGCAGCCAAGAGACCCAGTACTTC
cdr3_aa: CASSLGSQETQYF

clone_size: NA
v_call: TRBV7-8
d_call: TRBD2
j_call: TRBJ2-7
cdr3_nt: TGTGCCAGCAGCTTAGTCATCCGACCTAGCGGGGGGGCGTCCTACGAGCAGTACTTC
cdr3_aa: CASSLVIRPSGGASYEQYF

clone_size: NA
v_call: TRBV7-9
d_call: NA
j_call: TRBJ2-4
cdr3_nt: TGTGCCAGCAGCCAAAGGGGGGCCAAAAACATTCAGTACTTC
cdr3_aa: CASSQRGAKNIQYF

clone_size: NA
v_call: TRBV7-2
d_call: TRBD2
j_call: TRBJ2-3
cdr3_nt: TGTGCCAGCAGCTCGAAAGACTTAGCGGGGGGGCCAGATACGCAGTATTTT
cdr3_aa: CASSSKDLAGGPDTQYF

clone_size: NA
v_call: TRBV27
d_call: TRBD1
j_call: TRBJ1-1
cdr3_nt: TGTGCCAGCAGTCCCCCGGGACAGCTAGACACTGAAGCTTTCTTT
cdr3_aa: CASSPPGQLDTEAFF

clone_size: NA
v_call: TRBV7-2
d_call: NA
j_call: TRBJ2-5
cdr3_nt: TGTGCCAGCAGCCCAACTACGTACCAAGAGACCCAGTACTTC
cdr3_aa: CASSPTTYQETQYF

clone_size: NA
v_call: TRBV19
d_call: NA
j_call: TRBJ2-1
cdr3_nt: TGTGCCAGTTCCCCACCAGGAAACAATGAGCAGTTCTTC
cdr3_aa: CASSPPGNNEQFF

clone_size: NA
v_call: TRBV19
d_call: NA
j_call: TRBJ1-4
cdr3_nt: TGTGCCAGTAGTCGGGGCTCGGGGGTGGTTGAAAAACTGTTTTTT
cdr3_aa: CASSRGSGVVEKLFF

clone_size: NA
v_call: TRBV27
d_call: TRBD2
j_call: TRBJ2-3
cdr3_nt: TGTGCCAGCAGTTTTTTGGGGACTAGCGTTTTAGATACGCAGTATTTT
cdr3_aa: CASSFLGTSVLDTQYF

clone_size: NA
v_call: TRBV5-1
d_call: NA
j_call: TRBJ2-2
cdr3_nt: TGCGCCAGCAGCCCTCGGGAACCGGCAGCGAACACCGGGGAGCTGTTTTTT
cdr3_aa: CASSPREPAANTGELFF

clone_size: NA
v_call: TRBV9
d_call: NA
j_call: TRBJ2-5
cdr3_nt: TGTGCCAGCAGCGGATCGGACAGTTCCCAAGTAGAGACCCAGTACTTC
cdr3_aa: CASSGSDSSQVETQYF

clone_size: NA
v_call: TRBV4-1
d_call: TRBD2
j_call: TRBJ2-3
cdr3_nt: TGCGCCAGCAGCTTGACTAGCGGGGGACTTACAGATACGCAGTATTTT
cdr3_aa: CASSLTSGGLTDTQYF

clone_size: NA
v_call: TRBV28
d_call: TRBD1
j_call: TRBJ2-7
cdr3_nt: TGTGCCAGCAGTTCCTCCGGGACAGGGAACTACGAGCAGTACTTC
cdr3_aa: CASSSSGTGNYEQYF

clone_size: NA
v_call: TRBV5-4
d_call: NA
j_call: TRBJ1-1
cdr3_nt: TGTGCCAGCACCTCAGACACTGAAGCTTTCTTT
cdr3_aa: CASTSDTEAFF

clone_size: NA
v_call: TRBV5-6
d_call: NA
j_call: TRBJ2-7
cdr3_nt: TGTGCCAGCAGCTTTGCGGGGACCTATTCCCACGAGCAGTACTTC
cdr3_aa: CASSFAGTYSHEQYF

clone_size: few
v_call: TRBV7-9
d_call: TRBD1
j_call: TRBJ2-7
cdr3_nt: TGTGCCAGCAGCTTATGGGGACAGGGGTTCGGGTGGGCATTCTACGAGCAGTACTTC
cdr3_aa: CASSLWGQGFGWAFYEQYF

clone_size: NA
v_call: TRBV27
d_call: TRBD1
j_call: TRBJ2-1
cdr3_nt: TGTGCCAGCAGTCTCCCGGGACAGGGGCACAATGAGCAGTTCTTC
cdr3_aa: CASSLPGQGHNEQFF

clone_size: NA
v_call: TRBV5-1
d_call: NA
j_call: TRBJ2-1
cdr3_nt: TGCGCCAGCAGCTTGGGAACAGGGCTCTCCTACAATGAGCAGTTCTTC
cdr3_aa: CASSLGTGLSYNEQFF

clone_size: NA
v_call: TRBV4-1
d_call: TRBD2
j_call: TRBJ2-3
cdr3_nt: TGCGCCAGCAGCCAAGTGCCAGGCGGGGGGGCCACAGATACGCAGTATTTT
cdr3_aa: CASSQVPGGGATDTQYF

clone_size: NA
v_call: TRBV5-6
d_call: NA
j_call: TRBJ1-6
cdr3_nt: TGTGCCAGCTCCACTGGAGTGGTAGCACATTATTCACCCCTCCACTTT
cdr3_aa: CASSTGVVAHYSPLHF

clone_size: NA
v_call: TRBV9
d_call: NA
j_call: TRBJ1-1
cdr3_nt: TGTGCCAGCAGCGTTGGCGGCCGCGGCACTGAAGCTTTCTTT
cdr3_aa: CASSVGGRGTEAFF

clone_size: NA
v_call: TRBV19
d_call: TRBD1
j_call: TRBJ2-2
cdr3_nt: TGTGCCAGTTTCTGGACAGGGGGCACCGGGGAGCTGTTTTTT
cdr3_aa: CASFWTGGTGELFF

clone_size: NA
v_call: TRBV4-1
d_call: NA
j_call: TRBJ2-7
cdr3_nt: TGCGCCAGCAGCCAAGTTCTCGCCGAGGAGCAGTACTTC
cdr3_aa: CASSQVLAEEQYF

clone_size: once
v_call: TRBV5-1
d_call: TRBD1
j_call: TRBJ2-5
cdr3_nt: TGCGCCAGCAGCCGAGACAGGGAAGAGACCCAGTACTTC
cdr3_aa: CASSRDREETQYF

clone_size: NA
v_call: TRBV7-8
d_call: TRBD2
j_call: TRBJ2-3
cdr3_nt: TGTGCCAGCAGCTTAGAACTAGCGGGGGGCACAGATACGCAGTATTTT
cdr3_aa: CASSLELAGGTDTQYF